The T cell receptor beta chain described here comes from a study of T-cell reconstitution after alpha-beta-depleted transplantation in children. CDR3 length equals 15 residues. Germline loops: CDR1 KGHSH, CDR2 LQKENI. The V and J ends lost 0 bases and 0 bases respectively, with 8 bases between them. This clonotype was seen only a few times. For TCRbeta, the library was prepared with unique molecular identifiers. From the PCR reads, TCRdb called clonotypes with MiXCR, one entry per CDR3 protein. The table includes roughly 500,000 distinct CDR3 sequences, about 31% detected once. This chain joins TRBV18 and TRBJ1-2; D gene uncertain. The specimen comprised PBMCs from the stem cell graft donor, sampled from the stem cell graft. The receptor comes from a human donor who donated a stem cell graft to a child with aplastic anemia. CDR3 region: CASSPPSHSNYGYTF. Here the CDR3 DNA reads TGTGCCAGCTCACCACCGAGTCATTCTAACTATGGCTACACCTTC. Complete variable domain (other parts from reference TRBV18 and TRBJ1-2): NAGVMQNPRHLVRRRGQEARLRCSPMKGHSHVYWYRQLPEEGLKFMVYLQKENIIDESGMPKERFSAEFPKEGPSILRIQQVVRGDSAAYFCASSPPSHSNYGYTFGSGTRLTVV.